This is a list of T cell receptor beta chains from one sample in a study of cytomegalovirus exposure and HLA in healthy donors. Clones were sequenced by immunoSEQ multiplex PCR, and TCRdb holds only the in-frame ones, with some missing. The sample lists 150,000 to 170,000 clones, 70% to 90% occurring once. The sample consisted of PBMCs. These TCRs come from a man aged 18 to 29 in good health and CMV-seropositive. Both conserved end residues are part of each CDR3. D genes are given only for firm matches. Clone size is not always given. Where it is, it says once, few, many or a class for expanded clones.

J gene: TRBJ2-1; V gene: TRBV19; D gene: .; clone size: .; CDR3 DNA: TGTGCCAGTAATCGGGGAACCTACAATGAGCAGTTCTTC; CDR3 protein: CASNRGTYNEQFF
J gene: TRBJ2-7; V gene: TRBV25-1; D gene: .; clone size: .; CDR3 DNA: TGTGCCAGCAGTGAATATTTCGCGGGAACTAGCTCCTACGAGCAGTACTTC; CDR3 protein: CASSEYFAGTSSYEQYF
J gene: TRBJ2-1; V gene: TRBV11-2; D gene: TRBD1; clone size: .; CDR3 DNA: TGTGCCAGCAGCTTACCCGACAGGGGACGGCGGGGTGAGCAGTTCTTC; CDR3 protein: CASSLPDRGRRGEQFF
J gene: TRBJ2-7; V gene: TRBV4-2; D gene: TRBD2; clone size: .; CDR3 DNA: TGTGCCAGCAGCCCAGGGACTAGCGGGGGTGGGTACGAGCAGTACTTC; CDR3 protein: CASSPGTSGGGYEQYF
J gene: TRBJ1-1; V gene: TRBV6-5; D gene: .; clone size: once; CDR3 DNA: TGTGCCAGCAGTTACTCTATGGTGAGGTACACTGAAGCTTTCTTT; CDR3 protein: CASSYSMVRYTEAFF
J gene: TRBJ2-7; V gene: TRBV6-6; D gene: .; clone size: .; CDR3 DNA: TGTGCCAGCAAGGGACTTGGCGGGGTCGCCTACGAGCAGTACTTC; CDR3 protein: CASKGLGGVAYEQYF
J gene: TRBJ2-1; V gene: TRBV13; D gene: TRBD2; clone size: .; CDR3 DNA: TGTGCCAGCGGACTAGCAGAGGGCAATGAGCAGTTCTTC; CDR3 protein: CASGLAEGNEQFF
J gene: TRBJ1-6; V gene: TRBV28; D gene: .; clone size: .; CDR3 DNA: TGTGCCAGCAGTTTAAGGCCGGGGAGAGCTAATTCACCCCTCCACTTT; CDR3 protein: CASSLRPGRANSPLHF
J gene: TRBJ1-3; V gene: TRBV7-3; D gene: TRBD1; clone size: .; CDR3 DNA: TGTGCCAGCAAGGGGGCTGGGGACACCATATATTTT; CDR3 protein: CASKGAGDTIYF
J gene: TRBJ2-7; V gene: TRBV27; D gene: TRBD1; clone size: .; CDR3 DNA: TGTGCCAGCCTTCCCCCTCCCGGGACAGGGACCTACGAGCGGTACTTC; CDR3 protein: CASLPPPGTGTYERYF
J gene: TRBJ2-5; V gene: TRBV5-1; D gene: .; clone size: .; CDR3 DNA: TGCGCCAGCAGCTTGGCCCGGGGTTCTTTTTCCCAAGAGACCCAGTACTTC; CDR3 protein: CASSLARGSFSQETQYF
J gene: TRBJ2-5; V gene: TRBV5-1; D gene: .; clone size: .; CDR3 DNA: TGCGCCAGCAGCGATGGGGCCTCTATGGGGATTGGAGAGACCCAGTACTTC; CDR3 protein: CASSDGASMGIGETQYF
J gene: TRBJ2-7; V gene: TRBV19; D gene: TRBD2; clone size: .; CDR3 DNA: TGTGCCAGTAGTATAGTAGCGGGAGGGGAAGAGCAGTACTTC; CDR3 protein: CASSIVAGGEEQYF
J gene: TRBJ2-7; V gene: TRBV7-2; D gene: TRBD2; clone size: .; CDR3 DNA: TGTGCCAGCAGCGCGCGGACTAGCGCATACTCCTACGAGCAGTACTTC; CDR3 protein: CASSARTSAYSYEQYF
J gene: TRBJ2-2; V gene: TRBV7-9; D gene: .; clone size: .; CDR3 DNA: TGTGCCAGCAGCGGCAGCGGGACCGGGGAGCTGTTTTTT; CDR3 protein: CASSGSGTGELFF
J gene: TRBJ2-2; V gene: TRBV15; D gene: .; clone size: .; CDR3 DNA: TGTGCCACCAGCAGATCGGACAGGAACACCGGGGAGCTGTTTTTT; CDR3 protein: CATSRSDRNTGELFF
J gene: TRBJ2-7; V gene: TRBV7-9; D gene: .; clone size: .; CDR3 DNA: TGTGCCAGCTCCGTGGCGGGCCCGAGCTCCTACGAGCAGTACTTC; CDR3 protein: CASSVAGPSSYEQYF
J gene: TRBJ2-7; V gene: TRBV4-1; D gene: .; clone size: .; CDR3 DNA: TGCGCCAGCAGCCAAGTTTTAACTAGTTCCTACGAGCAGTACTTC; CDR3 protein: CASSQVLTSSYEQYF
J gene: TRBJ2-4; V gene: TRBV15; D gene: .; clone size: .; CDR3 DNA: TGTGCCACCAGCAGCCCACAGGGAGCCCTAGCCAAAAACATTCAGTACTTC; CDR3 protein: CATSSPQGALAKNIQYF
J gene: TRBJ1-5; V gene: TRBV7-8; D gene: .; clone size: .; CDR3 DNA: TGTGCCAGCAGCTTGACTGACCACAGCAATCAGCCCCAGCATTTT; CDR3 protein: CASSLTDHSNQPQHF
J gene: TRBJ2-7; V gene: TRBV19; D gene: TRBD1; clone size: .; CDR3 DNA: TGTGCCAGTAGTCTCTCCGGGGACAGCTCCTACGAGCAGTACTTC; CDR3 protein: CASSLSGDSSYEQYF
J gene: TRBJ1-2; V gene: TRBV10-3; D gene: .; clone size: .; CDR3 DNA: TGTGCCATCAGTGACTCGCTCGGTGGCTACACCTTC; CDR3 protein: CAISDSLGGYTF
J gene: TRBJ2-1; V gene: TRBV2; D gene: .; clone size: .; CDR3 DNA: TGTGCCAGCAGTGAAGAGAGGATTCGACGGGGTGAGCAGTTCTTC; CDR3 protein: CASSEERIRRGEQFF
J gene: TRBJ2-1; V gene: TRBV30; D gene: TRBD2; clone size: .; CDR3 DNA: TGTGCCTGGATGTTTTCCGCGGGAGGGCGCAATGAGCAGTTCTTC; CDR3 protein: CAWMFSAGGRNEQFF
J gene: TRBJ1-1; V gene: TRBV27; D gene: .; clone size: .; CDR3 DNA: TGTGCCAGCAGTTTATGGGGGGACACTGAAGCTTTCTTT; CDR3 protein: CASSLWGDTEAFF
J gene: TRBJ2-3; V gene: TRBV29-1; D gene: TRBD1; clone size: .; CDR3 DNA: TGCAGCGTTGAAGCGGGACAGGTCCGCACAGATACGCAGTATTTT; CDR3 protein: CSVEAGQVRTDTQYF
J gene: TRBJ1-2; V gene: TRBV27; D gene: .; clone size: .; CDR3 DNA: TGTGCCAGCAGTTTCGGGGGGCTTGGGTATGGCTACACCTTC; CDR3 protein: CASSFGGLGYGYTF
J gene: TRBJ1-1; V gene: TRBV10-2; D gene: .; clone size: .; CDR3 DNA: TGCGCCAGCGTCGGTTTACGGGCTGAAGCTTTCTTT; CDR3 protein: CASVGLRAEAFF
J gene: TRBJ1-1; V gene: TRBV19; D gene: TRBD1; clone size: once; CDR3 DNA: TGTGCCAGTACCGACAGGGCAGGAGGCACTGAAGCTTTCTTT; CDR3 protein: CASTDRAGGTEAFF
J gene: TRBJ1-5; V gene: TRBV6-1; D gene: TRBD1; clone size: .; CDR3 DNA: TGTGCCAGCAGTGATCAGGGGGCGTATAGCAATCAGCCCCAGCATTTT; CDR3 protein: CASSDQGAYSNQPQHF
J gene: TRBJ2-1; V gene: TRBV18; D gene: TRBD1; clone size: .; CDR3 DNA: TGTGCCAGCTCACCATCCGGGACAGGGGAATGGAATGAGCAGTTCTTC; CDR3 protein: CASSPSGTGEWNEQFF
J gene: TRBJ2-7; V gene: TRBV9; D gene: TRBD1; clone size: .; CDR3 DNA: TGTGCCAGCAGCGTAGGACCAGACAGGGCCTACGAGCAGTACTTC; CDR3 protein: CASSVGPDRAYEQYF